This T cell receptor beta chain stems from a study of somatic mutations in cytotoxic T cells in rheumatoid arthritis. Produced via immunoSEQ multiplex PCR; TCRdb's table is partial and in-frame only. The sample has 15,000 to 20,000 clones, 70% to 90% seen once; the top ten hold more than 12%. This CDR3 contains 17 residues. V gave up 2 bases and J gave up 6 bases; unmatched junction bases: 12. Germline-derived CDR1 and CDR2 are PRHDT and FYEKMQ (reference sequence). Specimen: CD8+ T cells sorted from blood. V is TRBV13 and J is TRBJ2-3; 9 bases fit TRBD2. This clonotype was obtained from an adult with rheumatoid arthritis. The CDR3 DNA follows: TGTGCCAGCAGCTTACAAGGCGCGGGAGGGCCCAGGGATACGCAGTATTTT. Encoded protein: CASSLQGAGGPRDTQYF.